This record looks at one T cell receptor beta chain sequence and its context. Its antigen is not identified. The same CDR3 can be traced to other DNA sequences in this sample. This specimen comes from a study of shared clonotypes between healthy human individuals. Study-level points and caveats: The small donor group covered limited genetic and exposure diversity.

Naive-designated CD8 cells lacked CD45RO, were positively enriched for CCR7, and omitted terminally differentiated effector memory CD45RA+ cells. Each sorted subset replicate got 200 ng genomic DNA, roughly 30,000 genomes. Only in-frame clones appear in the TCRdb table, and some are missing; sequencing was by immunoSEQ multiplex PCR. Among approximately 600,000 clones listed, 85% to 95% were seen once. The CDR3 totals 13 residues. Trimming took off 0 bases at V and 3 bases at J, with 5 bases between the two ends. Germline V lookup: CDR1 LNHDA, CDR2 SQIVND (reference sequence). This chain links TRBV19 with TRBJ2-5, with D possibly TRBD2 on 5 matching bases. This TCR was sampled from a woman aged 25-40 years in good health. The sequencing sample was made of naive CD8+ T cells sorted from blood. In DNA form, the CDR3 reads TGTGCCAGTAGTATAGACGGGGAAGAGACCCAGTACTTC. Translating it yields CASSIDGEETQYF.